Listed below are T cell receptor beta chains from one sample, sequenced in a study of blood T cells in healthy people across ages. TCRdb processed the 5' RACE reads anew with MiXCR; each CDR3 protein has one entry. This table has 1.5 million to 2 million distinct CDR3 sequences, 28% appearing once. Sequenced sample: blood. These receptors were obtained from a woman in her thirties in good health. Each CDR3 is given with its conserved first and last residue.

>TRBJ2-7|TRBV6-2/TRBV6-3
CATRRTARSYEQYF
>TRBJ1-5|TRBV10-3
CAISGATGQPQHF
>TRBJ2-1|TRBV5-1
CASSLASSSDSYNEQFF
>TRBJ2-1|TRBV29-1
CSVEGAGGNEQFF
>TRBJ2-1|TRBV27
CASSWGRLANNEQFF
>TRBJ2-7|TRBV6-4
CASRRRTTYEQYF
>TRBJ2-1|TRBV20-1
CSARDLGAGLNNEQFF
>TRBJ2-3|TRBV5-1
CASSLDTDTYTDTQYF
>TRBJ2-1|TRBV18
CASSSRGGYNEQFF
>TRBJ1-4|TRBV4-2
CASSQGDRDRNEKLFF
>TRBJ2-5|TRBV28
CASITRQGAAETQYF
>TRBJ2-7|TRBV4-3
CASSQGAGATYEQYF
>TRBJ2-5|TRBV4-1
CASSQAAGGTQYF
>TRBJ2-4|TRBV9
CASSPHRDSAAKNIQYF
>TRBJ1-3|TRBV3-1
CASSSDRVSSGNTIYF
>TRBJ2-5|TRBV5-6
CASSFGVGGEETQYF
>NA|TRBV7-2
CASSLQGLNMETQYF
>TRBJ2-3|TRBV9
CASSVGNWDTQYF
>TRBJ1-2|TRBV7-2
CASSLEGKAGLAGYTF
>TRBJ1-5|TRBV5-6
CASSWGGAPQHF
>TRBJ2-7|TRBV7-2
CASSKAGTGINYEQYF
>TRBJ2-7|TRBV6-2/TRBV6-3
CASSYDGESSYEQYF
>TRBJ2-2|TRBV20-1
CSARDLLGSSGERFF
>TRBJ2-5|TRBV9
CASSPGTLGETQYF
>TRBJ2-7|TRBV20-1
CSARDPREKEGEQYF
>TRBJ2-5|TRBV9
CASSPYRGAQETQYF
>TRBJ1-2|TRBV3-1
CASSQEKRGHGYGYTF
>TRBJ2-1|TRBV18
CASSPGTGSPNEQFF
>TRBJ1-3|TRBV19
CAIASSSGNTIYF
>TRBJ2-6|TRBV7-7
CASSSLTFPGANVLTF
>TRBJ2-5|TRBV15
CATSRGGEGETQYF
>TRBJ2-6|TRBV13
CASSAQVSASGANVLTF
>NA|TRBV5-1
CASRTEFSSYNEQYF
>TRBJ1-1|TRBV20-1
CSARQPGQVDTEAFF
>TRBJ1-2|TRBV29-1
CSVEVSSPDYGYTF
>TRBJ1-5|TRBV20-1
CSATGDRGHDQPQHF
>TRBJ1-5|TRBV20-1
CSARDWAVNQPQHF
>TRBJ2-4|TRBV4-2
CASSQSRLAKNIQYF
>TRBJ2-4|TRBV7-2
CASSLTRDLAKNIQYF
>TRBJ2-1|TRBV7-2
CASSGAGGLPLGEQFF
>TRBJ1-4|TRBV20-1
CSARVEGRQEKLFF
>TRBJ1-6|TRBV5-1
CASSLDRAENSPLHF
>TRBJ1-2|TRBV18
CASSPESRAASNYGYTF
>TRBJ2-5|TRBV12-3/TRBV12-4
CASREAGSETQYF
>TRBJ2-3|TRBV4-1
CASSREMRYTQYF
>TRBJ2-5|TRBV21-1
CASSVRPRETQYF
>TRBJ1-2|TRBV7-9
CASSPAGGRGYGYTF
>TRBJ2-1|TRBV3-1
CASSQVGAANEQFF
>TRBJ2-3|TRBV7-3
CASSQGESTDTQYF
>TRBJ1-2|TRBV5-1
CASSTGQGIGYTF